These 3 T cell receptor beta chains originate from one sample sequenced in a study of shared clonotypes between healthy human individuals. Using immunoSEQ multiplex PCR, the repertoire was profiled, and TCRdb retains in-frame clones only, with some absent. The sample includes 2 million to 2.5 million clones, around 93% of them seen just once. Source material: naive CD4+ T cells from PBMCs. The subset is: CD45RA+ positively selected. These TCRs come from a man between 18 and 29 years old in good health. Some clones in this sample may be carry-over from other donors' samples.

The chain uses TRBV25-1 and TRBJ2-5; D is unclear. CDR3 length: 15 residues. Trimming left V 3 bases short and J 7 bases short, with 18 bases between. Germline CDR1 reads MGHDK; CDR2 reads SYGVNS. CDR3 region: CASSDPLGAERTQYF. The CDR3 DNA is TGTGCCAGCAGTGACCCCCTAGGTGCCGAGAGGACCCAGTACTTC.

The gene calls are TRBV9 and TRBJ2-7; the match to TRBD2 covers 7 bases. Per germline, CDR1 SGDLS and CDR2 YYNGEE. The CDR3 is 15 amino acids. With 4 bases clipped from V and 0 bases from J, the junction kept 7 bases outside the gene matches. The CDR3 nucleotides are TGTGCCAGCAGCCCCCATGCTAGCGGCTCCTACGAGCAGTACTTC. Protein product: CASSPHASGSYEQYF.

The chain has TRBV27 and TRBJ2-5, with a weak D call TRBD1 (6 bases). V lost 3 bases and J lost 0, with 17 bases in between. Per the germline V gene, CDR1 is MNHEY and CDR2 is SMNVEV (reference sequence). The CDR3 runs to 17 residues. CDR3 in amino acids: CASSFLSPGAYQETQYF. The CDR3 DNA sequence: TGTGCCAGCAGTTTTCTCTCCCCAGGGGCGTACCAAGAGACCCAGTACTTC.